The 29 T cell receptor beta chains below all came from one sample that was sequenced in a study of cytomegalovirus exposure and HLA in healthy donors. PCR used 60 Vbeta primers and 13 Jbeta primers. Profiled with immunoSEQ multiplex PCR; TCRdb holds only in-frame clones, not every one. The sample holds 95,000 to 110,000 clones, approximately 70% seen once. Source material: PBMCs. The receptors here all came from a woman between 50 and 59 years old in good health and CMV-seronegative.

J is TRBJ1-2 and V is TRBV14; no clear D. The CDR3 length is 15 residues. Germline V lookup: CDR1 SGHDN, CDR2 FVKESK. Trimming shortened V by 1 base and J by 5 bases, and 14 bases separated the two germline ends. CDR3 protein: CASSQGFVLGYGYTF. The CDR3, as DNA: TGTGCCAGCAGCCAAGGGTTTGTCCTAGGATATGGCTACACCTTC.

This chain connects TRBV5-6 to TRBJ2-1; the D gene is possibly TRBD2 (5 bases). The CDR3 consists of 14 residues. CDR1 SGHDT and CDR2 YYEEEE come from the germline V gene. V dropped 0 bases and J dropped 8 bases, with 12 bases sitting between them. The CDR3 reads CASSLENKEDEQFF. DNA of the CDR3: TGTGCCAGCAGCTTGGAGAATAAGGAGGATGAGCAGTTCTTC.

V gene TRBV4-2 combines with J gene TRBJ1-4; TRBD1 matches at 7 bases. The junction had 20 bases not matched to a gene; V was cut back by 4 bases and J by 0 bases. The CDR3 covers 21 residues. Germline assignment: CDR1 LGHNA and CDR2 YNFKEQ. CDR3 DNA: TGTGCCAGCAGCCTACTCTCCCTCACAGGGGCGGTGGTTGCAACTAATGAAAAACTGTTTTTT. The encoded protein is CASSLLSLTGAVVATNEKLFF.

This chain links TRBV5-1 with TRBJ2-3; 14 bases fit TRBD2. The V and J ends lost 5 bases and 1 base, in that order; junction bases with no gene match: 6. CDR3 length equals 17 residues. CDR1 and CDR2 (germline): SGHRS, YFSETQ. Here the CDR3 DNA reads TGCGCCAGCAGAGGACTAGCGGGAGGAGGTGGCACAGATACGCAGTATTTT. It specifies CASRGLAGGGGTDTQYF.

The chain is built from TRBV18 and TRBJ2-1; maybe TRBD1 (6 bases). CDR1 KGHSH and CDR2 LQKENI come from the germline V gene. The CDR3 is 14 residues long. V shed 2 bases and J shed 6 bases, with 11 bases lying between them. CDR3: CASSPNRVGNEQFF. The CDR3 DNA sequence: TGTGCCAGCTCACCAAACAGGGTAGGCAATGAGCAGTTCTTC.

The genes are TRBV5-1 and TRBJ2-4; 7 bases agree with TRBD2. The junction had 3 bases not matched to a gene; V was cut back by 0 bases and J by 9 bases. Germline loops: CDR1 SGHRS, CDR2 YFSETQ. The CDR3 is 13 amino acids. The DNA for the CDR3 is TGCGCCAGCAGCTTGGTTGGGGAGGGCATTCAGTACTTC. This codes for CASSLVGEGIQYF.

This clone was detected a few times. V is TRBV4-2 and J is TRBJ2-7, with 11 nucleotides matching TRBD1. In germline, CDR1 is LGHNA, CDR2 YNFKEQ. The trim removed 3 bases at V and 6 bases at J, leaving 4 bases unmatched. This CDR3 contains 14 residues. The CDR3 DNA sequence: TGTGCCAGCAGCCAGATCGGGACAGGGGGCGAGCAGTACTTC. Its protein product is CASSQIGTGGEQYF.

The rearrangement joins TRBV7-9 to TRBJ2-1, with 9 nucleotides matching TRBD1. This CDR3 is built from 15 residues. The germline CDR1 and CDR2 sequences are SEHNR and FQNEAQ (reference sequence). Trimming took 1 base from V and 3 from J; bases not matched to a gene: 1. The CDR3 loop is CASSLGTGDYNEQFF. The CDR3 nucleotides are TGTGCCAGCAGCTTAGGGACAGGGGACTACAATGAGCAGTTCTTC.

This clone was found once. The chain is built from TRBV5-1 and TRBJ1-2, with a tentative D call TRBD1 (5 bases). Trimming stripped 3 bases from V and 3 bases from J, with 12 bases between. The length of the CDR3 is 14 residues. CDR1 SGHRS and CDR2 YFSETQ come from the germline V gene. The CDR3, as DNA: TGCGCCAGCAGCTCGGGCGGGACGCACTATGGCTACACCTTC. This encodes CASSSGGTHYGYTF.

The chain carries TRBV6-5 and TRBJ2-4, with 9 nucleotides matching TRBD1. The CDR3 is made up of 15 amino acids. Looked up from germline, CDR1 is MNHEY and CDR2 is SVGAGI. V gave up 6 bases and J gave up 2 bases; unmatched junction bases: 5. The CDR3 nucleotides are TGTGCCAGCAGAAGGGACAGGGACCCCAAAAACATTCAGTACTTC. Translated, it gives CASRRDRDPKNIQYF.

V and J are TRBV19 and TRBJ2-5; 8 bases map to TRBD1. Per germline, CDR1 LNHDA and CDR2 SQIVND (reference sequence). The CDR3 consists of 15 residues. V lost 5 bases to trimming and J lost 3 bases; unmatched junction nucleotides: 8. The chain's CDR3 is CASSFPRTGKETQYF. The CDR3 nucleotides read TGTGCCAGTAGTTTCCCGCGGACAGGGAAAGAGACCCAGTACTTC.

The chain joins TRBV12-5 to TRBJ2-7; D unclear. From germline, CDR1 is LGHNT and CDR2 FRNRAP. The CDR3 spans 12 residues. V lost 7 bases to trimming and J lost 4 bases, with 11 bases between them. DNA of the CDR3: TGTGCTAGTGCTCAAGCCGAATACGAGCAGTACTTC. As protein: CASAQAEYEQYF. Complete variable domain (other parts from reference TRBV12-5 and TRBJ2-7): DARVTQTPRHKVTEMGQEVTMRCQPILGHNTVFWYRQTMMQGLELLAYFRNRAPLDDSGMPKDRFSAEMPDATLATLKIQPSEPRDSAVYFCASAQAEYEQYFGPGTRLTVT.

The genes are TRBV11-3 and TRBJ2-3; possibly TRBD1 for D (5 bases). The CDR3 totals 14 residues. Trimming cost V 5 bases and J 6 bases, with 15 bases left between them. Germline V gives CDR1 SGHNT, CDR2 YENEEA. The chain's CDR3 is CASSPTGASDTQYF. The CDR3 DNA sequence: TGTGCCAGCAGCCCAACTGGGGCGTCGGATACGCAGTATTTT.

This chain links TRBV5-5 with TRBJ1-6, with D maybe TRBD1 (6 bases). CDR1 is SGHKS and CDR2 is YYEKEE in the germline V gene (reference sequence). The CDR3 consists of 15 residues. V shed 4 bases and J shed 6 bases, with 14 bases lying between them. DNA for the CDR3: TGTGCCAGCAGCGGAAAACAGGGTAGTAATTCACCCCTCCACTTT. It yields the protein CASSGKQGSNSPLHF.

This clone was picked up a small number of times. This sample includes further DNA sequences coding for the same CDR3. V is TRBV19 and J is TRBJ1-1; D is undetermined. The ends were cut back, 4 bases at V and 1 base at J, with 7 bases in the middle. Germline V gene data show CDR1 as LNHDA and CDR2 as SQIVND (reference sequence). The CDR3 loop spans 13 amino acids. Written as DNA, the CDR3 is TGTGCCAGTAGTACACAGACGAACACTGAAGCTTTCTTT. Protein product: CASSTQTNTEAFF.

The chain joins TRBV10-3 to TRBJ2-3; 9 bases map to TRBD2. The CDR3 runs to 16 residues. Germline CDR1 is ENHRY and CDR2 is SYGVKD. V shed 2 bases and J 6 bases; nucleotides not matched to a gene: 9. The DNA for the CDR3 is TGTGCCATCAGTGAGGAGCGGGGGGTCGGGTTGGATACGCAGTATTTT. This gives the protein CAISEERGVGLDTQYF.

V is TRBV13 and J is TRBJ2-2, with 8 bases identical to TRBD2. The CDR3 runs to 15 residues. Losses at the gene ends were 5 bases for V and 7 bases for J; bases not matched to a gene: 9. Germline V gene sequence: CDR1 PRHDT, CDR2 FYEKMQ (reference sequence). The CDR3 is CASSRSGTRVGELFF. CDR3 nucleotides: TGTGCCAGCAGCCGATCCGGGACTAGAGTCGGGGAGCTGTTTTTT. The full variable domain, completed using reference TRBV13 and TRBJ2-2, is AAGVIQSPRHLIKEKRETATLKCYPIPRHDTVYWYQQGPGQDPQFLISFYEKMQSDKGSIPDRFSAQQFSDYHSELNMSSLELGDSALYFCASSRSGTRVGELFFGEGSRLTVL.

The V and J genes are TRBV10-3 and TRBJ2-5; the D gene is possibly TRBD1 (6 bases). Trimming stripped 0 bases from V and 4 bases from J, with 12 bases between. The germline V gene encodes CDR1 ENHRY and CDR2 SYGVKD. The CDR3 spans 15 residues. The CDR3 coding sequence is TGTGCCATCAGTGAGTCCACAGGGTCTGGAGAGACCCAGTACTTC. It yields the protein CAISESTGSGETQYF.

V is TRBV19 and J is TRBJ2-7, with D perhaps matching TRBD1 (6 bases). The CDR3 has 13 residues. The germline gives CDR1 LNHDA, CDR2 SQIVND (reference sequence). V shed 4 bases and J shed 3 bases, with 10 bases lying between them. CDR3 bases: TGTGCCAGTAGTAGGACAGCCAACTACGAGCAGTACTTC. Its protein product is CASSRTANYEQYF.

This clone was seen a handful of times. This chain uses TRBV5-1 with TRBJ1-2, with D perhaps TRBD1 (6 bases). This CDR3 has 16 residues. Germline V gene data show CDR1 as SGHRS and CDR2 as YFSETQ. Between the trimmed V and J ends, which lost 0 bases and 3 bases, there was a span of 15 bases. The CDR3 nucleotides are TGCGCCAGCAGCTTGGAGGGGGGGAAGTTGGACTATGGCTACACCTTC. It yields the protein CASSLEGGKLDYGYTF.

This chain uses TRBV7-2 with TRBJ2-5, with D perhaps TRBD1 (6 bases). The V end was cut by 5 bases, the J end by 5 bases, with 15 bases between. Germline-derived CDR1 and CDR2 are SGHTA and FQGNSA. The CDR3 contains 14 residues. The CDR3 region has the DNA TGTGCCAGCAGCCTGTTACAGGGCTGGGAGACCCAGTACTTC. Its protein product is CASSLLQGWETQYF.

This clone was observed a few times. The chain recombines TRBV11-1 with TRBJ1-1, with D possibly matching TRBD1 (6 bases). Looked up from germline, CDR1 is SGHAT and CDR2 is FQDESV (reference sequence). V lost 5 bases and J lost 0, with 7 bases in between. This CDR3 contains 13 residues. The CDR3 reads CASSRQVNTEAFF. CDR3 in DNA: TGTGCCAGCAGCAGACAGGTGAACACTGAAGCTTTCTTT.

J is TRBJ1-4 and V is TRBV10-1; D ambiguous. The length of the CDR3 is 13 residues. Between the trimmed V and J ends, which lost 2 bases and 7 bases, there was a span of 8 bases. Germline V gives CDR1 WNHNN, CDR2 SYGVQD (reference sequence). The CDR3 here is CASSEGTSEKLFF. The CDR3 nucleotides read TGCGCCAGCAGTGAGGGCACCTCTGAAAAACTGTTTTTT.

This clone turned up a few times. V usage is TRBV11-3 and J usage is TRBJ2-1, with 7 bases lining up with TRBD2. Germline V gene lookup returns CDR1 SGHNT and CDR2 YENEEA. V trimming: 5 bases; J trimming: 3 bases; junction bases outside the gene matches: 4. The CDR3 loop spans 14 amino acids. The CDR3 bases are TGTGCCAGCAGCCGCCCGGGGGGCTACAATGAGCAGTTCTTC. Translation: CASSRPGGYNEQFF. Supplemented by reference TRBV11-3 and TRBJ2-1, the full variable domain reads EAGVVQSPRYKIIEKKQPVAFWCNPISGHNTLYWYLQNLGQGPELLIRYENEEAVDDSQLPKDRFSAERLKGVDSTLKIQPAELGDSAVYLCASSRPGGYNEQFFGPGTRLTVL.

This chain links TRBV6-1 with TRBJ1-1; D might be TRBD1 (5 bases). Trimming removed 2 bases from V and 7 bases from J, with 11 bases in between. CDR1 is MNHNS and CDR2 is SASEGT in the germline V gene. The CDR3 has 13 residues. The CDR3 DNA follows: TGTGCCAGCAGTGAATTCCCCCAGGGTGAAGCTTTCTTT. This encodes CASSEFPQGEAFF.

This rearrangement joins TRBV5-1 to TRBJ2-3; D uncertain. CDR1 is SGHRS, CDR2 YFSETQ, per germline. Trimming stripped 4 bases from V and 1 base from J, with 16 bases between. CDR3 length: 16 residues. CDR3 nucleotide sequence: TGCGCCAGCAGCCTAGACCCCCGGGTCGGCACAGATACGCAGTATTTT. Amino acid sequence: CASSLDPRVGTDTQYF.

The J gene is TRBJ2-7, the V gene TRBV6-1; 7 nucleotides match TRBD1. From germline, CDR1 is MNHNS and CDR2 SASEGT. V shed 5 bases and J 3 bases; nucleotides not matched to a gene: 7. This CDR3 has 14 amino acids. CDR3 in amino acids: CASSSRDRFYEQYF. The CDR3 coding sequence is TGTGCCAGCAGTTCACGGGACAGATTCTACGAGCAGTACTTC.

CDR3: CASSWTGTTYEQYF. For the CDR3, the DNA is TGCGCCAGCAGCTGGACCGGGACAACATACGAGCAGTACTTC. The chain recombines TRBV5-1 with TRBJ2-7; D may be TRBD1 (6 bases). The CDR3 runs to 14 residues. CDR1 SGHRS and CDR2 YFSETQ come from the germline V gene. Trimming shortened V by 3 bases and J by 4 bases, and 14 bases separated the two germline ends.

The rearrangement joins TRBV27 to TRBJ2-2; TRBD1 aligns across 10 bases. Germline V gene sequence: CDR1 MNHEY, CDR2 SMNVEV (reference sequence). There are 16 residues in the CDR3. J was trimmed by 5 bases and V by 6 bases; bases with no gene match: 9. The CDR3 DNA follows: TGTGCCAGCAGACCAGGGACAGGGGCGCCGACCGGGGAGCTGTTTTTT. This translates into CASRPGTGAPTGELFF.